These 20 T cell receptor beta chains were all obtained from the same sample, sequenced in a study of blood T cell repertoires in COVID-19. Only in-frame clones appear in the TCRdb table, and some are missing; sequencing was by immunoSEQ multiplex PCR. The table has around 160,000 clones, roughly 90% seen once. Source material: PBMCs or T cells enriched from blood (not recorded which). The receptors shown here come from a woman in her twenties or thirties with acute COVID-19.

The DNA of the CDR3 is TGTGCCAGTAGTATCCGTAGCCTAGCGGGAAAGCTAGAGACCCAGTACTTC. This sequence encodes CASSIRSLAGKLETQYF. J is TRBJ2-5 and V is TRBV19; 9 bases align to TRBD2. The CDR3 length is 17 residues. The germline V gene has CDR1 LNHDA and CDR2 SQIVND (reference sequence). The ends lost 3 bases at V and 4 bases at J; junction bases unmatched: 12.

CDR3 amino acids: CSSRGAEETQYF. The CDR3 bases are TGCAGCTCCCGGGGGGCCGAAGAGACCCAGTACTTC. The gene calls are TRBV29-1 and TRBJ2-5; D is possibly TRBD2 (7 bases). Germline V gene data show CDR1 as SQVTM and CDR2 as ANQGSEA. The V and J ends lost 8 bases and 3 bases respectively, with 13 bases between them. The CDR3 runs to 12 residues.

This clone was found a few times. The chain couples TRBV24-1 to TRBJ1-5; possible D gene TRBD1, 5 bases. CDR3 length: 14 amino acids. CDR1 is KGHDR and CDR2 is SFDVKD in the germline V gene. Trimming removed 3 bases from V and 3 bases from J, with 8 bases in between. CDR3 loop: CATSDGGFNQPQHF. The CDR3 DNA reads as TGTGCCACCAGTGATGGGGGGTTCAATCAGCCCCAGCATTTT.

This clone was observed once. The chain carries TRBV7-2 and TRBJ2-7; 10 nucleotides match TRBD2. Germline V gene lookup returns CDR1 SGHTA and CDR2 FQGNSA. The CDR3 consists of 17 residues. The J segment lost 2 bases and the V segment lost 1 base, leaving 8 bases of the junction unmatched. In nucleotides, the CDR3 is TGTGCCAGCAGCTTAGGTTCGCCTAGCGGGAGCCCCTACGAGCAGTACTTC. Its protein product is CASSLGSPSGSPYEQYF.

The chain joins TRBV7-2 to TRBJ1-3; D is undetermined. V lost 0 bases and J lost 3, with 9 bases in between. The CDR3 consists of 15 residues. Germline V gene sequence: CDR1 SGHTA, CDR2 FQGNSA. The CDR3 loop reads CASSLARSFGNTIYF. CDR3 coding DNA: TGTGCCAGCAGCTTAGCCAGGTCCTTTGGAAACACCATATATTTT. Looking up the rest from reference TRBV7-2 and TRBJ1-3 gives the full variable domain: GAGVSQSPSNKVTEKGKDVELRCDPISGHTALYWYRQSLGQGLEFLIYFQGNSAPDKSGLPSDRFSAERTGGSVSTLTIQRTQQEDSAVYLCASSLARSFGNTIYFGEGSWLTVV.

The chain employs TRBV4-1 and TRBJ2-1; 7 bases fit TRBD1. V trimming: 0 bases; J trimming: 9 bases; junction bases outside the gene matches: 8. The CDR3 runs 15 residues. Germline CDR1 and CDR2: MGHRA and YSYEKL. The CDR3 loop is CASSQDGTGDGEQFF. As DNA, the CDR3 is TGCGCCAGCAGCCAAGATGGAACAGGGGACGGTGAGCAGTTCTTC.

The chain carries TRBV5-4 and TRBJ2-7; 8 bases align to TRBD1. The V segment lost 5 bases and the J segment 7 bases; nucleotides outside the gene matches: 5. Germline-derived CDR1 and CDR2 are SGHNT and YYREEE (reference sequence). The CDR3 is 12 amino acids. CDR3 nucleotide sequence: TGTGCCAGCAGGGGGGGACAGGAGGAGCAGTACTTC. Protein product: CASRGGQEEQYF. Combining the CDR3 with reference TRBV5-4 and TRBJ2-7 gives the whole variable domain ETGVTQSPTHLIKTRGQQVTLRCSSQSGHNTVSWYQQALGQGPQFIFQYYREEENGRGNFPPRFSGLQFPNYSSELNVNALELDDSALYLCASRGGQEEQYFGPGTRLTVT.

CDR3 nucleotide sequence: TGCGCCAGCAGACCGGGACTAGCGGGGAACAATGAGCAGTTCTTC. Amino acids: CASRPGLAGNNEQFF. The V gene is TRBV4-1, the J gene TRBJ2-1; 13 positions match TRBD2. CDR1 and CDR2 (germline): MGHRA, YSYEKL. The CDR3 sequence is 15 residues long. V was clipped by 6 bases and J by 5 bases; unmatched bases: 4.

The CDR3 here is CASSYGASSNTEAFF. CDR3 coding DNA: TGTGCCAGCAGCTACGGAGCCAGCTCGAACACTGAAGCTTTCTTT. J is TRBJ1-1 and V is TRBV3-1 (or the pseudogene TRBV3-2), with D uncertain. CDR1 is LGHDT and CDR2 is YNNKEL in the germline V gene (reference sequence). CDR3 size: 15 residues. V was pared by 5 bases and J by 1 base, with 14 bases between.

This chain links TRBV3-1 (or the pseudogene TRBV3-2) with TRBJ1-5; TRBD1 matches 9 bases. V trimming: 2 bases; J trimming: 3 bases; junction bases outside the gene matches: 8. This CDR3 spans 17 amino acids. CDR1 is LGHDT, CDR2 YNNKEL, per germline (reference sequence). CDR3 coding DNA: TGTGCCAGCAGCCAAACAGGGGGCGGTGGGAACAATCAGCCCCAGCATTTT. Encoded protein: CASSQTGGGGNNQPQHF.

The chain employs TRBV7-3 and TRBJ1-1; a weak D match, TRBD1 (6 bases). Deletions cut 5 bases from V and 1 base from J, with 14 bases between. Per germline, CDR1 SGHTA and CDR2 FQGTGA. This CDR3 is 15 amino acids long. Written as DNA, the CDR3 is TGTGCCAGCAGCGTCGCCGGGACAAGGAACACTGAAGCTTTCTTT. It specifies CASSVAGTRNTEAFF.

This rearrangement joins TRBV18 to TRBJ2-5, with D possibly being TRBD1 (5 bases). This CDR3 spans 13 amino acids. The V gene lost 2 bases and the J gene lost 2 bases, with 6 bases spanning the gap. Germline V CDR1 and CDR2: KGHSH, LQKENI. In nucleotides, the CDR3 is TGTGCCAGCTCACCAGGGGCACAAGAGACCCAGTACTTC. It translates to CASSPGAQETQYF.

The chain joins TRBV18 to TRBJ2-1; 11 bases fit TRBD2. This CDR3 has 18 residues. In germline, CDR1 is KGHSH, CDR2 LQKENI. Trimming removed 1 base from V and 9 bases from J; junction bases left unmatched: 14. CDR3 residues: CASSPRGLAGGFVGEQFF. In nucleotides, the CDR3 is TGTGCCAGCTCACCACGGGGGCTAGCGGGAGGTTTCGTCGGTGAGCAGTTCTTC.

The rearrangement links TRBV7-3 to TRBJ2-5; possible D gene TRBD2, 6 bases. Deletions cut 5 bases from V and 4 bases from J, with 17 bases between. This CDR3 has 15 residues. Germline lookup yields CDR1 SGHTA and CDR2 FQGTGA. The CDR3 bases are TGTGCCAGCAGCCCCACCGGGCAGGGAGGAGAGACCCAGTACTTC. Residues: CASSPTGQGGETQYF. Variable domain in full (rest from reference TRBV7-3 and TRBJ2-5): GAGVSQTPSNKVTEKGKYVELRCDPISGHTALYWYRQSLGQGPEFLIYFQGTGAADDSGLPNDRFFAVRPEGSVSTLKIQRTERGDSAVYLCASSPTGQGGETQYFGPGTRLLVL.

V and J are TRBV5-1 and TRBJ2-6, with 8 bases fitting TRBD1. Germline loops: CDR1 SGHRS, CDR2 YFSETQ. This CDR3 spans 18 amino acids. J gave up 2 bases and V 1 base, and 8 bases lay outside the gene matches. The CDR3 spells CASSLNPGGMAGANVLTF. The CDR3 DNA follows: TGCGCCAGCAGCTTGAACCCAGGGGGCATGGCTGGGGCCAACGTCCTGACTTTC.

The chain employs TRBV28 and TRBJ1-4; 12 nucleotides match TRBD1. J was trimmed by 6 bases and V by 5 bases; bases with no gene match: 13. CDR1 and CDR2 from the germline V gene are MDHEN and SYDVKM. CDR3 length: 18 residues. The CDR3 reads CASSPVGTGGVRDEKLFF. The CDR3 DNA follows: TGTGCCAGCAGTCCTGTTGGGACAGGGGGCGTTCGGGATGAAAAACTGTTTTTT.

This chain connects TRBV6-4 to TRBJ2-3; 10 bases are a match to TRBD2. From germline, CDR1 is MRHNA and CDR2 SNTAGT. V lost 3 bases and J lost 6; bases outside the gene matches: 6. This CDR3 spans 15 amino acids. The CDR3 region is CASSEQAGGLDTQYF. CDR3 bases: TGTGCCAGCAGTGAACAAGCGGGAGGGCTTGATACGCAGTATTTT.

V is TRBV30 and J is TRBJ2-6; 10 positions match TRBD2. Germline CDR1 GTSNPN, CDR2 SVGIG (reference sequence). The ends lost 1 base at V and 0 bases at J; junction bases unmatched: 21. The CDR3 consists of 23 residues. The CDR3 here is CAWSAASYTRTSGFVSGANVLTF. In nucleotides, the CDR3 is TGTGCCTGGAGTGCAGCCTCCTATACCAGGACTAGCGGCTTTGTCTCTGGGGCCAACGTCCTGACTTTC.

This sequence joins TRBV4-1 and TRBJ2-4, with TRBD2 matching 11 bases. Germline loops: CDR1 MGHRA, CDR2 YSYEKL. Trimming took 1 base from V and 2 from J; bases not matched to a gene: 4. This CDR3 comprises 17 residues. Here the CDR3 reads CASSQVLAGGPKNIQYF. In nucleotides, the CDR3 is TGCGCCAGCAGCCAAGTTCTAGCGGGAGGACCCAAAAACATTCAGTACTTC.

This chain links TRBV27 with TRBJ2-5; 7 bases map to TRBD1. CDR1 is MNHEY, CDR2 SMNVEV, per germline (reference sequence). There are 14 residues in the CDR3. The trim removed 7 bases at V and 2 bases at J, leaving 7 bases unmatched. In DNA, the CDR3 is TGTGCCAGCACCGAAGGGGGCCCACAAGAGACCCAGTACTTC. It is translated as CASTEGGPQETQYF.